A selection of T cell receptor beta chains follows, all from one sample in a study of cytotoxic CD8 clonotypes in ibrutinib-treated CLL. Profiled with immunoSEQ multiplex PCR; TCRdb holds only in-frame clones, not every one. Seen here are about 160,000 clones, approximately 91% observed once, and the top ten hold 3%. The sample consisted of PBMCs, taken at disease progression, from a patient treated with ibrutinib. The source of these receptors is a human donor with chronic lymphocytic leukemia. Each CDR3 is given with its conserved first and last residue. The D gene is left open where the match is weak. Clone size is stated in some rows and not others, as once, few, many or a class when expanded.

>TRBV5-6|TRBJ1-5|-|-
CASSLGVHGNQPQHF
TGTGCCAGCAGCTTGGGGGTACACGGAAATCAGCCCCAGCATTTT
>TRBV7-9|TRBJ2-7|TRBD2|many
CASSPSSGRVYEQYF
TGTGCCAGCAGCCCATCTAGCGGGAGAGTCTACGAGCAGTACTTC
>TRBV4-1|TRBJ1-1|TRBD1|-
CASSPITGTGGVGTEAFF
TGCGCCAGCAGCCCAATCACCGGGACAGGGGGCGTCGGCACTGAAGCTTTCTTT
>TRBV6-5|TRBJ2-7|-|-
CASSFLGAYEQYF
TGTGCCAGCAGTTTTTTAGGGGCCTACGAGCAGTACTTC
>TRBV18|TRBJ2-7|-|-
CASSPAGSSYEQYF
TGTGCCAGCTCACCAGCGGGCAGCTCCTACGAGCAGTACTTC
>TRBV28|TRBJ2-5|-|once
CASSLWDIRGQETQYF
TGTGCCAGCAGTTTATGGGACATTAGGGGCCAAGAGACCCAGTACTTC
>TRBV7-3|TRBJ2-1|TRBD2|-
CASSLLAGVTYNEQFF
TGTGCCAGCAGCTTACTAGCGGGAGTCACCTACAATGAGCAGTTCTTC
>TRBV5-6|TRBJ1-5|-|-
CASSRTMTNQPQHF
TGTGCCAGCAGCAGGACGATGACCAATCAGCCCCAGCATTTT
>TRBV27|TRBJ2-1|TRBD2|-
CASSLSASGGAFSYNEQFF
TGTGCCAGCAGTTTATCGGCGAGCGGGGGGGCTTTTTCCTACAATGAGCAGTTCTTC
>TRBV11-2|TRBJ2-5|-|-
CASSLDWSAWETQYF
TGTGCCAGCAGCTTAGATTGGTCAGCGTGGGAGACCCAGTACTTC
>TRBV4-1|TRBJ2-1|TRBD2|-
CASSQAGRAGNEQFF
TGCGCCAGCAGCCAAGCAGGGAGGGCAGGGAATGAGCAGTTCTTC
>TRBV5-4|TRBJ1-1|-|-
CASSSSRRSEAFF
TGTGCCAGCAGCTCCTCGCGCAGATCTGAAGCTTTCTTT
>TRBV5-5|TRBJ2-7|-|-
CASSFDMDGTYEQYF
TGTGCCAGCAGCTTTGACATGGACGGAACCTACGAGCAGTACTTC
>TRBV4-2|TRBJ2-7|TRBD2|-
CASSPRSGRGEQYF
TGTGCCAGCAGCCCGAGGAGCGGGAGGGGCGAGCAGTACTTC
>TRBV9|TRBJ2-2|TRBD2|-
CASSVGGAGGSSGELFF
TGTGCCAGCAGCGTTGGTGGAGCGGGAGGATCGAGCGGGGAGCTGTTTTTT
>TRBV6-1|TRBJ1-4|-|few
CASTPQNNEKLFF
TGTGCCAGCACTCCCCAGAATAATGAAAAACTGTTTTTT
>TRBV5-1|TRBJ2-7|-|-
CASSLSTSSSEQYF
TGCGCCAGCAGCTTGAGTACTAGCAGTTCGGAGCAGTACTTC
>TRBV7-2|TRBJ2-3|TRBD2|-
CASSHALAGEADTQYF
TGTGCCAGCAGCCACGCCCTAGCGGGAGAGGCAGATACGCAGTATTTT
>TRBV5-1|TRBJ2-7|TRBD2|-
CASSSSGLAGPNAYEQYF
TGCGCCAGCAGCTCTTCGGGACTAGCGGGCCCTAACGCCTACGAGCAGTACTTC
>TRBV7-2|TRBJ2-1|-|-
CASSVVGIEQFF
TGTGCCAGCAGCGTAGTAGGGATTGAGCAGTTCTTC
>TRBV19|TRBJ2-4|TRBD1|-
CASNLQGDKNIQYF
TGTGCCAGTAACCTACAGGGGGACAAAAACATTCAGTACTTC
>TRBV27|TRBJ2-1|-|-
CASTLRGEQFF
TGTGCCAGCACCCTACGGGGTGAGCAGTTCTTC
>TRBV2|TRBJ1-5|-|few
CASTAGQSGNQPQHF
TGTGCCAGCACGGCGGGCCAGTCGGGCAATCAGCCCCAGCATTTT
>TRBV30|TRBJ1-2|-|-
CAWSEGDVAAYNYGYTF
TGTGCCTGGAGTGAGGGGGACGTGGCGGCTTATAACTATGGCTACACCTTC
>TRBV6-5|TRBJ1-2|-|few
CASRTSANYGYTF
TGTGCCAGCAGGACCTCGGCTAACTATGGCTACACCTTC
>TRBV6-5|TRBJ2-7|-|-
CASSYRSGYEQYF
TGTGCCAGCAGTTACAGGAGCGGCTACGAGCAGTACTTC
>TRBV2|TRBJ1-2|-|-
CASSPYGYTF
TGTGCCAGCAGTCCCTATGGCTACACCTTC
>TRBV19|TRBJ1-2|TRBD1|-
CASSILGQGTVNYGYTF
TGTGCCAGTAGTATTTTGGGACAGGGAACTGTCAACTATGGCTACACCTTC
>TRBV5-1|TRBJ1-3|TRBD1|-
CASSPRQGAPDTIYF
TGCGCCAGCAGCCCGAGACAGGGGGCGCCGGACACCATATATTTT
>TRBV6-1|TRBJ2-3|TRBD1|-
CASRTGSTDTQYF
TGTGCCAGCAGGACAGGGAGCACAGATACGCAGTATTTT
>TRBV25-1|TRBJ2-3|-|-
CASSEHVGGRQYF
TGTGCCAGCAGTGAACATGTGGGGGGAAGGCAGTATTTT
>TRBV27|TRBJ1-5|-|once
CASRFIEPNQPQHF
TGTGCCAGCAGATTCATCGAACCGAATCAGCCCCAGCATTTT
>TRBV4-2|TRBJ2-5|-|-
CASSQEASMETQYF
TGTGCCAGCAGCCAAGAAGCCAGTATGGAGACCCAGTACTTC
>TRBV4-3|TRBJ2-1|-|few
CASSPTRYSINEQFF
TGCGCCAGCAGCCCTACAAGATACAGCATCAATGAGCAGTTCTTC
>TRBV4-1|TRBJ1-1|TRBD1|-
CASSHDQGGFTEAFF
TGCGCCAGCAGCCACGACCAGGGGGGATTCACTGAAGCTTTCTTT
>TRBV10-3|TRBJ2-2|TRBD1|-
CAISRTGGSGELFF
TGTGCCATCAGTCGGACAGGGGGCTCCGGGGAGCTGTTTTTT
>TRBV7-7|TRBJ2-1|TRBD2|-
CASSLSGTYNEQFF
TGTGCTAGCAGCTTAAGCGGGACCTACAATGAGCAGTTCTTC